The next 5 T cell receptor beta chains were all read from a single sample in a study of cytotoxic CD8 clonotypes in ibrutinib-treated CLL. Assay: immunoSEQ multiplex PCR; the TCRdb copy retains only in-frame clones and omits some. The sample carries 130,000 to 150,000 clones, over 60% recorded once. The sequencing here drew on PBMCs, taken after 12 months of ibrutinib treatment. These receptors all come from a human donor with chronic lymphocytic leukemia.

The chain employs TRBV9 and TRBJ2-5; 9 bases map to TRBD2. The junction had 8 bases not matched to a gene; V was cut back by 0 bases and J by 5 bases. Germline V gene data show CDR1 as SGDLS and CDR2 as YYNGEE. This CDR3 comprises 16 residues. CDR3 coding DNA: TGTGCCAGCAGCGTAGGCGCGCCTAGCGGGACTGAGACCCAGTACTTC. Its translation: CASSVGAPSGTETQYF.

The genes are TRBV27 and TRBJ2-1; D is unclear. With 1 base removed from V and 5 bases from J, the gap between germline ends came to 12 bases. Germline CDR1 reads MNHEY; CDR2 reads SMNVEV (reference sequence). The CDR3 has 15 amino acids. In DNA form, the CDR3 reads TGTGCCAGCAGTTTATTCACGACGGAAAACAATGAGCAGTTCTTC. This sequence encodes CASSLFTTENNEQFF.

The chain links TRBV6-1 to TRBJ2-5; D is possibly TRBD2 (6 bases). The germline V and J ends were trimmed by 2 bases and 5 bases, with 12 bases remaining between them. Germline-derived CDR1 and CDR2 are MNHNS and SASEGT. The CDR3 spans 14 residues. CDR3 coding DNA: TGTGCCAGCAGTGAACTGGGAGGCGGGGAGACCCAGTACTTC. Translated: CASSELGGGETQYF.

The chain recombines TRBV5-1 with TRBJ2-7; 9 bases agree with TRBD1. J was trimmed by 1 base and V by 4 bases; bases with no gene match: 6. This CDR3 spans 15 amino acids. CDR1 and CDR2 from the germline V gene are SGHRS and YFSETQ. The CDR3 protein is CASSPGTGQSYEQYF. CDR3 nucleotide sequence: TGCGCCAGCAGCCCAGGGACAGGGCAATCCTACGAGCAGTACTTC.

This clone was seen a few times. The rearrangement links TRBV6-5 to TRBJ2-7; the match to TRBD1 covers 8 bases. With 6 bases clipped from V and 6 bases from J, the junction kept 7 bases outside the gene matches. The germline V gene encodes CDR1 MNHEY and CDR2 SVGAGI. The CDR3 loop spans 13 amino acids. The CDR3, as DNA: TGTGCCAGCAGCCGGACAGGGTTTCGCGAGCAGTACTTC. This translates into CASSRTGFREQYF.